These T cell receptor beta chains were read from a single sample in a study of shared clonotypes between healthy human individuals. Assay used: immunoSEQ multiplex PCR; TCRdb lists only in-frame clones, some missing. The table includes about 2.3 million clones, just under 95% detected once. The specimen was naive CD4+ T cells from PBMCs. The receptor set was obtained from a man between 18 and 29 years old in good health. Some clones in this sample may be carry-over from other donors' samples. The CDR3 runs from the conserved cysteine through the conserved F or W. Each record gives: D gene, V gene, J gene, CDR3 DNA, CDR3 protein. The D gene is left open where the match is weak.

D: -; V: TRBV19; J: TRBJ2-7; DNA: TGTGCCACCAGACTTAATCCCCGCTACGAGCAGTACTTC; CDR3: CATRLNPRYEQYF
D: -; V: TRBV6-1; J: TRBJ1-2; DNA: TGTGCCAGCAGTGAAGGGGGAAGCTACTATGGCTACACCTTC; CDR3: CASSEGGSYYGYTF
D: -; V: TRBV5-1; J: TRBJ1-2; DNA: TGCGCCAGCAGCTTGAGACCAGGAGGCTACACCTTC; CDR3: CASSLRPGGYTF
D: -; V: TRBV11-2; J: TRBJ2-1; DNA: TGTGCCAGCACCTCGGACGGGAGCTCCTACAATGAGCAGTTCTTC; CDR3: CASTSDGSSYNEQFF
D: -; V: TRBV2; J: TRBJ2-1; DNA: TGTGCCAGCCTCATGGCTAGCGTTAGCTCCTACAATGAGCAGTTCTTC; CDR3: CASLMASVSSYNEQFF
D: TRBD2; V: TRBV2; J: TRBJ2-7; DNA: TGTGCCAGCAGTTATCTAGCGGGAGGGCTCAACGAGCAGTACTTC; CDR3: CASSYLAGGLNEQYF
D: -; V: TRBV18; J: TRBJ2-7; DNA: TGTGCCAGCTCACCAGGGGATCTGGGCGAGCAGTACTTC; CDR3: CASSPGDLGEQYF
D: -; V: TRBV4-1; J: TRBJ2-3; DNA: TGCGCCAGCAGCCCACTCAACACAGATACGCAGTATTTT; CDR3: CASSPLNTDTQYF
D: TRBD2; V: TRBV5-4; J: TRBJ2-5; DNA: TGTGCCAGCAGCTTGGGTACTAGCGGAGTACAAGAGACCCAGTACTTC; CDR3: CASSLGTSGVQETQYF
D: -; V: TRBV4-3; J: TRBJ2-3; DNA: TGCGCCAGCAGCCTTCTATACACAGATACGCAGTATTTT; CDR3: CASSLLYTDTQYF
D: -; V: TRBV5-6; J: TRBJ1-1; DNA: TGTGCCAGCAGGCGAGTCTCGAACACTGAAGCTTTCTTT; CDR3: CASRRVSNTEAFF
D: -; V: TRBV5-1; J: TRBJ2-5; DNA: TGCGCCAGCAGCTTCCGTGCGGAGACCCAGTACTTC; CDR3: CASSFRAETQYF
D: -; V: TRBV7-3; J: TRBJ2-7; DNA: TGTGCCAGCAGCTTCCGTCCCGTGGGGGAGCAGTACTTC; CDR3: CASSFRPVGEQYF
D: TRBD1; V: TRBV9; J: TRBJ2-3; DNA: TGTGCCAGCAGCATGACAGGGGATACAGATACGCAGTATTTT; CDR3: CASSMTGDTDTQYF
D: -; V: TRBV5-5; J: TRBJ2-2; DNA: TGTGCCAGCAGCTTGCTGGGAGGTGGGGTCTCCGGGGAGCTGTTTTTT; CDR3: CASSLLGGGVSGELFF
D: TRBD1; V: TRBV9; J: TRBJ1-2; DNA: TGTGCCAGCAGCCGGGACAGGGGCAGCTATGGCTACACCTTC; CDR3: CASSRDRGSYGYTF
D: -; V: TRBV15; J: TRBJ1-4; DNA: TGTGCCACCAGCCCCACGAAGGTTGTGACGAATGAAAAACTGTTTTTT; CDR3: CATSPTKVVTNEKLFF
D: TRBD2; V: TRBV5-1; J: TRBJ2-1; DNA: TGCGCCAGCAGCTTGGAGGGGCGGGAGGGCCGCGATGAGCAGTTCTTC; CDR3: CASSLEGREGRDEQFF
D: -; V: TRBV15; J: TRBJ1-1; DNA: TGTGCCACCAGCAGAGGAGGGGACCTGAACACTGAAGCTTTCTTT; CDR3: CATSRGGDLNTEAFF
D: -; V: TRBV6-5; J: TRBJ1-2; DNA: TGTGCCAGCAGTCCCCTCCGGGGGAGTAACTATGGCTACACCTTC; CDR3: CASSPLRGSNYGYTF
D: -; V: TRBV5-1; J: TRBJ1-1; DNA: TGCGCCAGCAGCAGGGGACCGAGGATGTTCAACACTGAAGCTTTCTTT; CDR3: CASSRGPRMFNTEAFF
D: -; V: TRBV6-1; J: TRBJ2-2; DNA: TGTGCCAGCAGTGGGCACGGAGCAGCGAACACCGGGGAGCTGTTTTTT; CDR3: CASSGHGAANTGELFF
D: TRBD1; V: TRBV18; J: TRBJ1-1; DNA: TGTGCCAGCTCACCACCGACAGGGGCTTCGAACACTGAAGCTTTCTTT; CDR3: CASSPPTGASNTEAFF